These 32 T cell receptor beta chains were all obtained from the same sample, sequenced in a study of cytomegalovirus exposure and HLA in healthy donors. Profiled with immunoSEQ multiplex PCR; TCRdb holds only in-frame clones, not every one. The repertoire holds 240,000 or so clones, with around 86% as singletons. The specimen sequenced was PBMCs. The receptors come from a woman aged 30 to 39 in good health and CMV-seropositive.

The chain has TRBV29-1 and TRBJ1-1; tentatively, D is TRBD1 (5 bases). Trimming cost V 3 bases and J 7 bases, with 15 bases left between them. Germline V gene lookup returns CDR1 SQVTM and CDR2 ANQGSEA. The CDR3 has 13 residues. CDR3 nucleotides: TGCAGCGTTGACAGGGCAGCGAAAGGTGAAGCTTTCTTT. Residues: CSVDRAAKGEAFF.

In DNA, the CDR3 is TGTGCCAGCAGTGAGCGGGCCGGCTCCTACGAGCAGTACTTC. This sequence encodes CASSERAGSYEQYF. The chain joins TRBV6-4 to TRBJ2-7; tentative D call: TRBD2 (5 bases). From germline, CDR1 is MRHNA and CDR2 SNTAGT. V was trimmed by 3 bases and J by 0 bases, leaving 9 bases between them. CDR3 length equals 14 residues.

The chain links TRBV9 to TRBJ1-4; the match to TRBD1 covers 9 bases. The trim removed 4 bases at V and 7 bases at J, leaving 8 bases unmatched. CDR3 size: 15 residues. The germline CDR1 and CDR2 sequences are SGDLS and YYNGEE. The CDR3 sequence: CASSTRQGGGEKLFF. In DNA form, the CDR3 reads TGTGCCAGCAGCACTAGACAGGGGGGAGGTGAAAAACTGTTTTTT.

This rearrangement joins TRBV9 to TRBJ2-3; D unclear. V was pared by 4 bases and J by 0 bases, with 15 bases between. Per the germline V gene, CDR1 is SGDLS and CDR2 is YYNGEE. The CDR3 loop spans 16 amino acids. The CDR3 here is CASSPRYAESTDTQYF. DNA of the CDR3: TGTGCCAGCAGCCCCCGCTATGCCGAAAGCACAGATACGCAGTATTTT.

As to this clone: The junction differs from germline at one of its ends, possibly a read error. The chain combines TRBV7-7 with TRBJ2-3, with 13 bases aligning to TRBD2. From germline, CDR1 is SSHAT and CDR2 FNYEAQ (reference sequence). CDR3 length: 17 residues. In DNA, the CDR3 is TGTGCTAGCAGCTTAGAAAGGGGACTAGCGGGGTCAGATACGCAGTATTTT. Translation gives CASSLERGLAGSDTQYF.

The V gene is TRBV29-1, the J gene TRBJ2-1, with TRBD2 matching 16 bases. Germline assignment: CDR1 SQVTM and CDR2 ANQGSEA. V shed 3 bases, J shed 0 bases, and the junction held 11 bases outside the gene matches. The CDR3 spans 20 residues. Here the CDR3 DNA reads TGCAGCGTTGACCCAACGGGACTAGCGGGAGGGGGGCGCTCCTACAATGAGCAGTTCTTC. Translated: CSVDPTGLAGGGRSYNEQFF.

This sequence joins TRBV7-8 and TRBJ1-4; 9 positions match TRBD1. The CDR3 runs to 14 residues. The ends lost 5 bases at V and 5 bases at J; junction bases unmatched: 3. The germline CDR1 and CDR2 sequences are SGHVS and FQNEAQ. CDR3 sequence: CASSRTGANEKLFF. CDR3 nucleotides: TGTGCCAGCAGCCGGACAGGGGCGAATGAAAAACTGTTTTTT.

The chain couples TRBV5-6 to TRBJ2-5; D is possibly TRBD1 (6 bases). V was trimmed by 0 bases and J by 2 bases, leaving 8 bases between them. Germline assignment: CDR1 SGHDT and CDR2 YYEEEE. The CDR3 consists of 14 residues. This CDR3 is CASSLVTGQETQYF. The CDR3 nucleotides are TGTGCCAGCAGCTTGGTGACAGGTCAAGAGACCCAGTACTTC.

V is TRBV30 and J is TRBJ2-1, with TRBD2 matching 7 bases. The CDR3 contains 14 residues. The ends lost 4 bases at V and 9 bases at J; junction bases unmatched: 12. Per germline, CDR1 GTSNPN and CDR2 SVGIG (reference sequence). CDR3 DNA sequence: TGTGCCTGGACCATGGCGACTAGCTTCGTTGAGCAGTTCTTC. This sequence encodes CAWTMATSFVEQFF.

The chain uses TRBV4-1 and TRBJ1-2, with 9 bases matching TRBD1. Germline-derived CDR1 and CDR2 are MGHRA and YSYEKL. J lost 6 bases, V lost 3 bases, and 8 bases had no gene match. The CDR3 runs to 15 residues. CDR3: CASSHSPGTGNGYTF. Here the CDR3 DNA reads TGCGCCAGCAGCCATAGTCCCGGGACAGGGAATGGCTACACCTTC.

Only one count was recorded for this clone. The V call is TRBV15, the J call TRBJ2-1; TRBD2 matches 11 bases. With V trimmed by 1 base and J by 2 bases, 7 bases remained unmatched. This CDR3 region has 18 residues. Germline assignment: CDR1 LNHNV and CDR2 YYDKDF (reference sequence). This chain's CDR3 is CATSRGRRLAGTYNEQFF. CDR3 sequence (DNA): TGTGCCACCAGCAGAGGGCGACGACTAGCGGGAACCTACAATGAGCAGTTCTTC.

V is TRBV19 and J is TRBJ1-5, with 7 bases lining up with TRBD1. CDR3 length: 16 residues. V lost 5 bases to trimming and J lost 5 bases; unmatched junction nucleotides: 12. The germline CDR1 and CDR2 sequences are LNHDA and SQIVND (reference sequence). The CDR3 DNA follows: TGTGCCAGTAGTCCCTCTCAGGGGGGAAGGTATCAGCCCCAGCATTTT. It yields the protein CASSPSQGGRYQPQHF. Together with reference TRBV19 and TRBJ1-5, the CDR3 gives the full variable domain: DGGITQSPKYLFRKEGQNVTLSCEQNLNHDAMYWYRQDPGQGLRLIYYSQIVNDFQKGDIAEGYSVSREKKESFPLTVTSAQKNPTAFYLCASSPSQGGRYQPQHFGDGTRLSIL.

This chain links TRBV29-1 with TRBJ1-1; 11 bases agree with TRBD1. The CDR3 is 12 amino acids. Trimming cost V 4 bases and J 8 bases; bases outside gene matches: 3. From germline, CDR1 is SQVTM and CDR2 ANQGSEA. The CDR3 DNA reads TGCAGCGTTGGGACAGGGGGCGAAGAAGCTTTCTTT. Protein sequence: CSVGTGGEEAFF.

The chain is built from TRBV5-1 and TRBJ1-1, with D uncertain. V was pared by 0 bases and J by 1 base, with 7 bases between. The germline gives CDR1 SGHRS, CDR2 YFSETQ. The CDR3 length is 14 residues. CDR3 loop: CASSLAVGNTEAFF. CDR3 DNA sequence: TGCGCCAGCAGCTTGGCTGTCGGGAACACTGAAGCTTTCTTT.

The chain is built from TRBV6-5 and TRBJ2-7; tentatively, D is TRBD1 (5 bases). The CDR3 consists of 14 residues. V was cut by 6 bases and J by 2 bases, with 14 bases left in between. Germline CDR1 is MNHEY and CDR2 is SVGAGI. CDR3 in amino acids: CASSHKGATYEQYF. CDR3 coding DNA: TGTGCCAGCAGCCATAAAGGGGCAACCTACGAGCAGTACTTC.

The V gene is TRBV4-2, the J gene TRBJ1-2, with D unclear. The CDR3 totals 15 residues. Germline V CDR1 and CDR2: LGHNA, YNFKEQ. V was cut by 3 bases and J by 4 bases, with 15 bases left in between. Here the CDR3 DNA reads TGTGCCAGCAGCCACCGGGAGGTAGCATCCTATGGCTACACCTTC. Protein sequence: CASSHREVASYGYTF.

The V call is TRBV6-6, the J call TRBJ2-7; the match to TRBD1 covers 8 bases. Germline loops: CDR1 MNHNY, CDR2 SVGAGI (reference sequence). The length of the CDR3 is 15 residues. Trimming cost V 6 bases and J 2 bases; bases outside gene matches: 9. CDR3: CASSNILTGAYEQYF. As DNA, the CDR3 is TGTGCCAGCAGCAATATTTTGACAGGGGCCTACGAGCAGTACTTC.

The chain recombines TRBV19 with TRBJ1-5, with D perhaps TRBD1 (6 bases). The length of the CDR3 is 15 residues. V was pared by 3 bases and J by 5 bases, with 14 bases between. Germline V lookup: CDR1 LNHDA, CDR2 SQIVND (reference sequence). CDR3 nucleotides: TGTGCCAGTAGTATGGGCAGGGGTATCTATCAGCCCCAGCATTTT. This sequence encodes CASSMGRGIYQPQHF.

This clone appeared once. The rearrangement joins TRBV5-5 to TRBJ2-5; D perhaps matches TRBD1 (6 bases). The V gene's germline CDR1 is SGHKS and CDR2 YYEKEE (reference sequence). The CDR3 consists of 14 residues. The ends were cut back, 3 bases at V and 5 bases at J, with 14 bases in the middle. The CDR3 here is CASSSLRGRETQYF. CDR3 nucleotide sequence: TGTGCCAGCAGCTCACTCAGGGGCCGGGAGACCCAGTACTTC.

V is TRBV18 and J is TRBJ1-3, with D tentatively TRBD1 (6 bases). CDR1 and CDR2 from the germline V gene are KGHSH and LQKENI. V was trimmed by 2 bases and J by 0 bases, leaving 8 bases between them. This CDR3 region has 15 residues. CDR3 in DNA: TGTGCCAGCTCACCAGGGGGCTACTCTGGAAACACCATATATTTT. Residues: CASSPGGYSGNTIYF.

V gene TRBV18 combines with J gene TRBJ1-2, with D tentatively TRBD1 (5 bases). This CDR3 region has 12 residues. Germline V gives CDR1 KGHSH, CDR2 LQKENI. V shed 0 bases and J shed 13 bases, with 12 bases lying between them. CDR3 sequence reads: CASSPPGGFPTF. Here the CDR3 DNA reads TGTGCCAGCTCACCACCGGGGGGGTTCCCCACCTTC.

The CDR3 region is CASTRRYGDTQYF. The CDR3 bases are TGTGCCAGCACCCGGCGGTATGGAGATACGCAGTATTTT. The chain carries TRBV11-3 and TRBJ2-3; D is unclear. The ends were cut back, 7 bases at V and 5 bases at J, with 13 bases in the middle. The CDR3 loop spans 13 amino acids. Germline CDR1 is SGHNT and CDR2 is YENEEA. Variable domain in full (rest from reference TRBV11-3 and TRBJ2-3): EAGVVQSPRYKIIEKKQPVAFWCNPISGHNTLYWYLQNLGQGPELLIRYENEEAVDDSQLPKDRFSAERLKGVDSTLKIQPAELGDSAVYLCASTRRYGDTQYFGPGTRLTVL.

This clone was counted a few times. The V call is TRBV25-1, the J call TRBJ2-7; perhaps TRBD2 as D (5 bases). The ends were cut back, 8 bases at V and 4 bases at J, with 12 bases in the middle. From germline, CDR1 is MGHDK and CDR2 SYGVNS. The CDR3 is 12 residues long. In nucleotides, the CDR3 is TGTGCCAGCTCTGATGGGAGTTACGAGCAGTACTTC. Residues: CASSDGSYEQYF.

The chain combines TRBV27 with TRBJ2-7; D is perhaps TRBD1 (5 bases). Trimming stripped 8 bases from V and 2 bases from J, with 19 bases between. CDR1 MNHEY and CDR2 SMNVEV come from the germline V gene (reference sequence). The CDR3 has 15 residues. CDR3 sequence reads: CASGARTTKTYEQYF. CDR3 DNA sequence: TGTGCCAGCGGGGCCAGGACAACCAAAACCTACGAGCAGTACTTC.

The chain combines TRBV19 with TRBJ1-2, with D unclear. Trimming removed 3 bases from V and 2 bases from J, with 10 bases in between. Germline values: CDR1 LNHDA, CDR2 SQIVND (reference sequence). CDR3 size: 14 residues. CDR3 nucleotides: TGTGCCAGTAGTATTCGGTCGGGGAACTATGGCTACACCTTC. Its protein product is CASSIRSGNYGYTF. Drawing the rest from reference TRBV19 and TRBJ1-2, the complete variable domain is DGGITQSPKYLFRKEGQNVTLSCEQNLNHDAMYWYRQDPGQGLRLIYYSQIVNDFQKGDIAEGYSVSREKKESFPLTVTSAQKNPTAFYLCASSIRSGNYGYTFGSGTRLTVV.

A single count supports this clone. V is TRBV7-3 and J is TRBJ2-5; TRBD1 agrees at 8 bases. Germline values: CDR1 SGHTA, CDR2 FQGTGA. Unmatched junction bases numbered 5, after V lost 2 bases and J lost 6 bases. This CDR3 is 14 amino acids long. CDR3 sequence: CASSLQGAQKTQYF. The CDR3, as DNA: TGTGCCAGCAGCTTACAGGGGGCTCAAAAGACCCAGTACTTC.

This clone was found a few times. The rearrangement uses TRBV19 and TRBJ1-5, with 9 bases identical to TRBD1. V dropped 5 bases and J dropped 4; count of bases not matched to a gene: 6. The CDR3 covers 15 residues. The germline V gene has CDR1 LNHDA and CDR2 SQIVND (reference sequence). Here the CDR3 DNA reads TGTGCCAGTAGTCCCTTGGGACAGGGTAATCAGCCCCAGCATTTT. Translation: CASSPLGQGNQPQHF. Combining the CDR3 with reference TRBV19 and TRBJ1-5 gives the whole variable domain DGGITQSPKYLFRKEGQNVTLSCEQNLNHDAMYWYRQDPGQGLRLIYYSQIVNDFQKGDIAEGYSVSREKKESFPLTVTSAQKNPTAFYLCASSPLGQGNQPQHFGDGTRLSIL.

This clone has a handful of counts. V is TRBV5-1 and J is TRBJ1-2, with 12 bases fitting TRBD1. V shed 5 bases, J shed 7 bases, and the junction held 6 bases outside the gene matches. The CDR3 is 14 amino acids. Germline CDR1 is SGHRS and CDR2 is YFSETQ. The CDR3 DNA reads as TGCGCCAGCAGGCCCGGGACAGGGGGCGGTGGCTACACCTTC. Translated, it gives CASRPGTGGGGYTF.

J is TRBJ2-7 and V is TRBV5-1; D is perhaps TRBD1 (5 bases). V lost 2 bases, J lost 1 base, and 13 bases lay in between. Germline values: CDR1 SGHRS, CDR2 YFSETQ. This CDR3 has 15 residues. DNA for the CDR3: TGCGCCAGCAGCTTCCCAGACAGCCGATCCTACGAGCAGTACTTC. Its protein is CASSFPDSRSYEQYF. Full variable domain (missing parts from reference TRBV5-1 and TRBJ2-7): KAGVTQTPRYLIKTRGQQVTLSCSPISGHRSVSWYQQTPGQGLQFLFEYFSETQRNKGNFPGRFSGRQFSNSRSEMNVSTLELGDSALYLCASSFPDSRSYEQYFGPGTRLTVT.

The V call is TRBV4-2, the J call TRBJ2-1, with 9 bases aligning to TRBD2. The CDR3 length is 15 residues. With 4 bases clipped from V and 7 bases from J, the junction kept 8 bases outside the gene matches. Per the germline V gene, CDR1 is LGHNA and CDR2 is YNFKEQ. The CDR3, as DNA: TGTGCCAGCAGCCCAAGACTAGCGGTGGGGAATGAGCAGTTCTTC. It specifies CASSPRLAVGNEQFF.

This rearrangement joins TRBV18 to TRBJ1-3; the match to TRBD1 covers 7 bases. V was clipped by 2 bases and J by 2 bases; unmatched bases: 0. The CDR3 loop spans 14 amino acids. Germline V gene sequence: CDR1 KGHSH, CDR2 LQKENI. CDR3 region: CASSPGTAGNTIYF. DNA of the CDR3: TGTGCCAGCTCACCAGGGACAGCTGGAAACACCATATATTTT. The full variable domain, with the rest looked up from reference TRBV18 and TRBJ1-3, is NAGVMQNPRHLVRRRGQEARLRCSPMKGHSHVYWYRQLPEEGLKFMVYLQKENIIDESGMPKERFSAEFPKEGPSILRIQQVVRGDSAAYFCASSPGTAGNTIYFGEGSWLTVV.

This sequence joins TRBV25-1 and TRBJ1-1; D remains ambiguous. This CDR3 has 13 residues. Trimming cost V 3 bases and J 1 base, with 6 bases left between them. Looked up from germline, CDR1 is MGHDK and CDR2 is SYGVNS. In DNA, the CDR3 is TGTGCCAGCAGTGACAACAGGAACACTGAAGCTTTCTTT. Amino acid sequence: CASSDNRNTEAFF.